A selection of T cell receptor beta chains follows, all from one sample in a study of blood T cells in healthy people across ages. TCRdb fed the 5' RACE reads into MiXCR, producing one record per CDR3 protein. The sample consists of around 900,000 distinct CDR3 sequences, around 26% of them appearing once. The specimen was blood. Receptor source: a woman of 80 years or more in good health. Both conserved end residues are part of each CDR3. A D gene is named only where the DNA matches it firmly. The size of a clone is reported for some rows only, either as once, few or many, or as a class for expanded clones.

j_gene,len,v_gene,abundance,d_gene,CDR3nt,CDR3aa
TRBJ2-5,12,TRBV3-1,many,-,TGTGCCAGCAGCCAAGTAGAGAAAGCCCAGTACTTC,CASSQVEKAQYF
TRBJ2-2,15,TRBV25-1,-,-,TGCGCCAGCAGAGAATCGAGGACAGTCGACGGGGAGCTGTTTTTT,CASRESRTVDGELFF
TRBJ2-1,16,TRBV15,-,-,TGTGCCACCAGCGGAGAGATGACGGGATACTACAATGAGCAGTTCTTC,CATSGEMTGYYNEQFF
TRBJ2-1,16,TRBV11-2,-,-,TGTGCCAGCAGCCATAGGGGGACGAGGGGATACAATGAGCAGTTCTTC,CASSHRGTRGYNEQFF
TRBJ2-3,14,TRBV6-5,-,-,TGTGCCAGCAGTCGGGCGGTAGACACAGATACGCAGTATTTT,CASSRAVDTDTQYF
TRBJ2-7,15,TRBV14,many,TRBD2,TGTGCCAGCAGTCACACCCGGGGGGGAACCTACGAGCAGTACTTC,CASSHTRGGTYEQYF
TRBJ2-5,16,TRBV24-1,many,TRBD2,TGTGCCACCAGTGACACTAGCGGGGGGGCCCAAGAGACCCAGTACTTC,CATSDTSGGAQETQYF
TRBJ2-4,12,TRBV20-1,many,-,TGCAGTGCTGACGACAGGAAAAACATTCAGTACTTC,CSADDRKNIQYF
TRBJ2-5,15,TRBV7-2,many,-,TGTGCCAGCAGCTTAGATACTCGCCCGAGGGAGACCCAGTACTTC,CASSLDTRPRETQYF
TRBJ2-1,15,TRBV18,-,-,TGTGCCAGCTCACCACCGCAGCGGAAGGGGGAGACCCAGTTCTTC,CASSPPQRKGETQFF
TRBJ2-3,18,TRBV6-2/TRBV6-3,-,-,TGTGCCAGCAGTTATGGAAAGGGATACACGATTAAGGCGTATACGCAGTATTTT,CASSYGKGYTIKAYTQYF
TRBJ2-3,15,TRBV6-1,many,TRBD2,TGTGCCAGCAGTCATCTAGCGGGGTTAAAAGATACGCAGTATTTT,CASSHLAGLKDTQYF
TRBJ1-5,12,TRBV6-2/TRBV6-3,-,-,TGTGCCAGCAGACAAGGAGGACAGCCCCAGCATTTT,CASRQGGQPQHF
TRBJ1-1,17,TRBV18,-,-,TGTGCCAGCTCACCTTTGGGGACGTCGAAGAGTAGAACTGAAGCTTTCTTT,CASSPLGTSKSRTEAFF
TRBJ1-2,14,TRBV6-2/TRBV6-3,many,-,TGTGCCAGCAGATTACAGATTACTAACTATGGCTACACCTTC,CASRLQITNYGYTF
TRBJ2-7,14,TRBV6-2/TRBV6-3,few,-,TGTGCCAGCAGTTCGCAGGCTGAGGGGGGTGAGCAGTACTTC,CASSSQAEGGEQYF
TRBJ2-2,15,TRBV10-2,few,TRBD1,TGCGCCAGCAGGGACAGGGGGATTAACACCGGGGAGCTGTTTTTT,CASRDRGINTGELFF
TRBJ2-2,15,TRBV9,-,-,TGTGCCAGCAGCGTAGTTGGAGAGCCCACCGGGGAGCTGTTTTTT,CASSVVGEPTGELFF
TRBJ2-2,14,TRBV20-1,once,-,TGCAGTGCTAGGGCTGGTAGTAGGCCCGGGGAGCTGTTTTTT,CSARAGSRPGELFF
TRBJ2-1,13,TRBV27,-,-,TGTACCAGCAGTTTATCGTCCGGGTATGAGCAGTTCTTC,CTSSLSSGYEQFF
TRBJ2-4,14,TRBV5-1,-,TRBD2,TGCGCCAGCAGCTCCGGTTCTAGCGGGCCCTTTCTGTACTTC,CASSSGSSGPFLYF
TRBJ2-5,15,TRBV7-2,-,TRBD1,TGTGCCAGCAGCGTCGGGACAGGGGGGCAAGAGACCCAGTACTTC,CASSVGTGGQETQYF
TRBJ2-5,14,TRBV3-1,-,-,TGTGCCAGCGGCCAAGCAATGATCGAAGAGACCCAGTACTTC,CASGQAMIEETQYF
TRBJ2-3,15,TRBV7-2,many,TRBD2,TGTGCCAGCAGCTTAATCCAGCGGGGGGGAGATACGCAGTATTTT,CASSLIQRGGDTQYF
TRBJ2-3,15,TRBV5-5,many,TRBD2,TGTGCCAGCAGCTTGGTACTAGCGGGGGGGAATACGCAGTATTTT,CASSLVLAGGNTQYF
TRBJ2-3,11,TRBV29-1,many,-,TGCAGCGTTGAAGTCCTCGATACGCAGTATTTT,CSVEVLDTQYF
TRBJ1-5,15,TRBV6-2/TRBV6-3,few,-,TGTGCCAGCAGTTTGGTACAGGATAGCAATCAGCCCCAGCATTTT,CASSLVQDSNQPQHF
TRBJ1-2,14,TRBV7-2,-,TRBD1,TGTGCCAGCAGTGACAGGGTTAAGGGCTATGGCTACACCTTC,CASSDRVKGYGYTF
TRBJ2-4,16,TRBV7-2,-,-,TGTGCCAGCAGCTCCCTCGGCGGCTTGGGCAAAAACATTCAGTACTTC,CASSSLGGLGKNIQYF
TRBJ2-3,17,TRBV7-2,-,TRBD2,TGTGCCAGCAGCTTTCCGGGACTAGCGGGAGCGTGGGATACGCAGTATTTT,CASSFPGLAGAWDTQYF
TRBJ2-7,14,TRBV5-1,many,-,TGCGCCAGCAGCTTGGGACAGGCAGCCTACGAGCAGTACTTC,CASSLGQAAYEQYF
TRBJ2-5,17,TRBV12-3/TRBV12-4,many,TRBD2,TGTGCCAGCAGTTCCCTAGCGGGGGGTAGGGGGCAAGAGACCCAGTACTTC,CASSSLAGGRGQETQYF
TRBJ2-1,14,TRBV29-1,many,TRBD1,TGCAGCGCCCCAGGTAGGGACAGGGGGAATGAGCAGTTCTTC,CSAPGRDRGNEQFF
TRBJ2-3,15,TRBV4-2,-,-,TGTGCCAGCAGCTCCGGGGTTGCTTCCCCAGATACGCAGTATTTT,CASSSGVASPDTQYF
TRBJ1-6,14,TRBV18,-,TRBD1,TGTGCCAGCTCGGACTACAGGGGCCATTCACCCCTCCACTTT,CASSDYRGHSPLHF
TRBJ2-1,15,TRBV7-2,many,-,TGTGCCAGCAGCGCTCGACGGGGCTCCTACAATGAGCAGTTCTTC,CASSARRGSYNEQFF
TRBJ2-4,15,TRBV12-3/TRBV12-4,-,TRBD2,TGTACCAGCAGTTTTTCTAGCGGGGGTATCGACAAGCAGTACTTC,CTSSFSSGGIDKQYF
TRBJ2-1,16,TRBV24-1,-,TRBD2,TGTGCCACCAGTGGCCTAGCGGGGAGCTCCTACAATGAGCAGTTCTTC,CATSGLAGSSYNEQFF
TRBJ2-3,16,TRBV7-8,many,TRBD2,TGTGCCAGCAGCCCCAGAGCGGGGGCCAGCACAGATACGCAGTATTTT,CASSPRAGASTDTQYF
TRBJ1-2,15,TRBV5-1,many,TRBD1,TGCGCCAGCAGCCCCAGGACAGGGGAAAACTATGGCTACACCTTC,CASSPRTGENYGYTF
TRBJ2-7,15,TRBV7-2,many,TRBD2,TGTGCCAGCAGCTTAGGCCTAGCGGGGGGGGCGTCATTGTACTTC,CASSLGLAGGASLYF
TRBJ1-2,13,TRBV7-2,once,-,TGTGCCAGCAGCTTCGCCCAGGAGGGTGGCTACACCTTC,CASSFAQEGGYTF
TRBJ2-5,13,TRBV9,few,TRBD1,TGTGCCAGCGGCAGGGGGATTGGCATGGACCAGTACTTC,CASGRGIGMDQYF
TRBJ2-1,15,TRBV15,-,-,TGTGCCACCAGCAGAGCTCGGACTAAAGGTTGGGATCGGTTCTTC,CATSRARTKGWDRFF
TRBJ2-5,15,TRBV7-2,many,TRBD1,TGTGCCAGCAGCCCGGACAGGGGGCGGGGGGAGACCCAGTACTTC,CASSPDRGRGETQYF
TRBJ2-1,15,TRBV7-8,many,-,TGTGCCAGCAGCTTGTTACCCTTATCCCACGATGAGCAGTTCTTC,CASSLLPLSHDEQFF
TRBJ1-1,16,TRBV20-1,few,-,TGCAGTGCTTCAACTGTTGGCTCGGTGATTGGGACTGAAGCTTTCTTT,CSASTVGSVIGTEAFF
TRBJ1-5,14,TRBV10-3,once,-,TGTGCCATCAGTGAACAGGGTACGGGTCAGCCCCAGCATTTT,CAISEQGTGQPQHF